These 10 T cell receptor beta chains were sequenced from one sample in a study of regulatory T cells in long-lasting Graves disease. The time point: persistent/refractory GD, antithyroid drugs over 5 years with positive TRAb. PBMC-extracted RNA yielded the TCR library. In building TCR beta libraries, iRepertoire HTBI primers were used together with Arm-PCR of CDR3 regions. TCRdb called the multiplex PCR reads again in MiXCR, with one record for every CDR3 protein. The sample includes a few hundred thousand distinct CDR3 sequences, about 20% of them seen just once. Here the sequenced sample was peripheral blood mononuclear cells (PBMCs), taken when the disease was refractory, from a patient treated with antithyroid drugs. These receptors were collected from a female donor with Graves disease.

This clonotype was observed at least ten times. This sequence joins TRBV29-1 and TRBJ1-2, with D uncertain. Trimming took 8 bases from V and 6 from J, leaving 16 bases between them. The CDR3 runs 12 residues. CDR1 and CDR2 from the germline V gene are SQVTM and ANQGSEA. CDR3 sequence: CSSPLLGDGYTF. The DNA of the CDR3 is TGCAGCTCCCCTCTTCTCGGCGATGGCTACACCTTC.

Turning to this clonotype: A read error may be the cause here, since a much bigger clone is one base away. This chain connects TRBV2 to TRBJ1-1, with D possibly TRBD1 on 5 matching bases. The germline V gene has CDR1 SNHLY and CDR2 FYNNEI. The CDR3 loop spans 13 amino acids. The CDR3 region is CVSTGGANTEAFF. The CDR3 nucleotides read TGTGTCAGCACCGGGGGTGCCAACACTGAAGCTTTCTTT.

At least ten counts were recorded for this clonotype. CDR3 nucleotides: TGTGCCAGCAGTGGTTGGGGGCCGGGAGAGACCCAGTACTTC. It translates to CASSGWGPGETQYF. V usage is TRBV2 and J usage is TRBJ2-5; possibly TRBD1 for D (6 bases). The V gene lost 4 bases and the J gene lost 4 bases, with 13 bases spanning the gap. This CDR3 comprises 14 residues. Germline values: CDR1 SNHLY, CDR2 FYNNEI. Drawing the rest from reference TRBV2 and TRBJ2-5, the complete variable domain is EPEVTQTPSHQVTQMGQEVILRCVPISNHLYFYWYRQILGQKVEFLVSFYNNEISEKSEIFDDQFSVERPDGSNFTLKIRSTKLEDSAMYFCASSGWGPGETQYFGPGTRLLVL.

This clonotype was found many times. One end of the junction fails to match germline, which may point to a read error. The rearrangement joins TRBV20-1 to TRBJ1-2; 7 nucleotides align to TRBD1. This CDR3 spans 13 amino acids. Germline V gene sequence: CDR1 DFQATT, CDR2 SNEGSKA (reference sequence). This CDR3 is CSARDRDSTMAFF. The CDR3 DNA reads TGCAGTGCTAGAGATCGGGACAGTACTATGGCGTTCTTC.

This clonotype turned up a few times. The rearrangement uses TRBV20-1 and TRBJ2-7; tentative D call: TRBD1 (5 bases). Trimming took off 3 bases at V and 2 bases at J, with 14 bases between the two ends. CDR3 length: 14 amino acids. Germline V gene data show CDR1 as DFQATT and CDR2 as SNEGSKA (reference sequence). The CDR3 coding sequence is TGCAGTGCTAGGACCCCCCAGGGTACCTACGAGCAGTACTTC. It yields the protein CSARTPQGTYEQYF.

The CDR3 nucleotides read TGTGCCAGCAGCTCCACAGGGAGAGGACTACGCAATGAGCAGTTCTTC. The encoded protein is CASSSTGRGLRNEQFF. The rearrangement uses TRBV12-3 or TRBV12-4 and TRBJ2-1, with D perhaps being TRBD1 or TRBD2 (6 bases each). V lost 6 bases to trimming and J lost 6 bases, with 21 bases between them. CDR3 length: 16 amino acids.

This clonotype was seen more than once but under ten times. The V and J genes are TRBV6-1 and TRBJ2-7, with 9 bases aligning to TRBD2. This CDR3 is built from 16 residues. CDR1 and CDR2 from the germline V gene are MNHNS and SASEGT. J was trimmed by 1 base and V by 6 bases; bases with no gene match: 10. The CDR3 region has the DNA TGTGCCAGCAGCCCGGGGGGAGCGGGGGGATCCTACGAGCAGTACTTC. This encodes CASSPGGAGGSYEQYF.

In its sample, this clonotype was seen many times. The rearrangement joins TRBV28 to TRBJ1-1; D is undetermined. Germline loops: CDR1 MDHEN, CDR2 SYDVKM. CDR3 length: 14 amino acids. The V and J ends lost 6 bases and 1 base respectively, with 12 bases between them. The CDR3 nucleotides read TGTGCCAGCAGAATAGGGTACGGGAACACTGAAGCTTTCTTT. It encodes CASRIGYGNTEAFF.

The chain carries TRBV6-5 and TRBJ1-1; 12 bases are a match to TRBD1. The germline V gene has CDR1 MNHEY and CDR2 SVGAGI. This CDR3 region has 13 residues. V lost 2 bases and J lost 10; bases outside the gene matches: 2. The CDR3 region is CASSYRDRGRAFF. In DNA form, the CDR3 reads TGTGCCAGCAGTTACCGGGACAGGGGGCGAGCTTTCTTT.

The chain employs TRBV7-2 and TRBJ2-7, with 7 bases lining up with TRBD2. Germline V CDR1 and CDR2: SGHTA, FQGNSA. V lost 1 base to trimming and J lost 6 bases; unmatched junction nucleotides: 12. This CDR3 contains 16 residues. CDR3 residues: CASSLGPSGTVGEQYF. The CDR3 DNA reads TGTGCCAGCAGCTTAGGCCCCAGCGGGACGGTAGGCGAGCAGTACTTC.